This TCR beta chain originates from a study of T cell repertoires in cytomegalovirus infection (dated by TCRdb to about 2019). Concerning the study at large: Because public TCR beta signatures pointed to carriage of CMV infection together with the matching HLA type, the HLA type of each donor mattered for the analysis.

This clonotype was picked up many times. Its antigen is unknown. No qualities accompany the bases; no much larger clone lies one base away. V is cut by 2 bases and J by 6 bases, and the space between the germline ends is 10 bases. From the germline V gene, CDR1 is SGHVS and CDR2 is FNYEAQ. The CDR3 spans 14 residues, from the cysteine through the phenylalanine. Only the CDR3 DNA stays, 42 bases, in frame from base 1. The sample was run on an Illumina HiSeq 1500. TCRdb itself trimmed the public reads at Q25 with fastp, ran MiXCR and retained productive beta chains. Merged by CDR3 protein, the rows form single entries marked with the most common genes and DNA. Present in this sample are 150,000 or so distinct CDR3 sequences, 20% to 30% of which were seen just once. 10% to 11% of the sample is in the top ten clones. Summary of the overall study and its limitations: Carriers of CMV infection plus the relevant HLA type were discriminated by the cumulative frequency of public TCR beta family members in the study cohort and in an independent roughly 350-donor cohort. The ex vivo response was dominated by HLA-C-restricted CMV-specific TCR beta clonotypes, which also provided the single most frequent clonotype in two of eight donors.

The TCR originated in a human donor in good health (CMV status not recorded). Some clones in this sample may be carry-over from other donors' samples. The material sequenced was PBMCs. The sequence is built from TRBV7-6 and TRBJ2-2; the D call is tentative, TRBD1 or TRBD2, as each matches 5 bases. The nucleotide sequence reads TGTGCCAGCAGCTTAAAGAGGGGACCCGGGGAGCTGTTTTTT. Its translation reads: CASSLKRGPGELFF.